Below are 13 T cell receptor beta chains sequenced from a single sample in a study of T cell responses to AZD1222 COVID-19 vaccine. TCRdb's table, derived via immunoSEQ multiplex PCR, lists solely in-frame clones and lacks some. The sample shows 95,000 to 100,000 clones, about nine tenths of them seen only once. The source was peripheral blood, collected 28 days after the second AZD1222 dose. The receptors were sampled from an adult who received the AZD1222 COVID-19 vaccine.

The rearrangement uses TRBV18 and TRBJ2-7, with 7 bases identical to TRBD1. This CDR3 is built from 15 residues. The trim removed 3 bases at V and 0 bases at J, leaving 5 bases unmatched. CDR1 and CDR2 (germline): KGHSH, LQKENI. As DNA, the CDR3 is TGTGCCAGCTCACCGCAGGGGGTGAGCTCCTACGAGCAGTACTTC. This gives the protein CASSPQGVSSYEQYF.

CDR3 residues: CASSQQTGGEQYF. The CDR3 nucleotides are TGTGCCAGCTCACAGCAGACAGGGGGAGAGCAGTACTTC. The V gene is TRBV18, the J gene TRBJ2-7; 9 bases align to TRBD1. V gave up 4 bases and J gave up 7 bases; unmatched junction bases: 5. CDR1 and CDR2 from the germline V gene are KGHSH and LQKENI. The CDR3 runs 13 residues.

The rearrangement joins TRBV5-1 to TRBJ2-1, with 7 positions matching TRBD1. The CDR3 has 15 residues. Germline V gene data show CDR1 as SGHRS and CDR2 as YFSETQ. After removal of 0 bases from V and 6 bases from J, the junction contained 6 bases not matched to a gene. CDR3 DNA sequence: TGCGCCAGCAGCTTGGTTCAGGGGGTTAGCAATGAGCAGTTCTTC. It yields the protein CASSLVQGVSNEQFF.

For the CDR3, the DNA is TGTGCCAGCAGCTTAAGGACAGGGTATCAGCCCCAGCATTTT. It encodes CASSLRTGYQPQHF. This sequence joins TRBV7-8 and TRBJ1-5; 8 positions agree with TRBD1. The V segment lost 2 bases and the J segment 5 bases; nucleotides outside the gene matches: 2. The CDR3 contains 14 residues. Germline V gives CDR1 SGHVS, CDR2 FQNEAQ.

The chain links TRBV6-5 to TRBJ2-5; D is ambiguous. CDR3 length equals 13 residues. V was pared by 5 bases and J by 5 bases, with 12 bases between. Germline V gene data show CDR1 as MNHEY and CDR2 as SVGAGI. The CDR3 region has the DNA TGTGCCAGCAGTAGAAACTGGTTGGAGACCCAGTACTTC. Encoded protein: CASSRNWLETQYF.

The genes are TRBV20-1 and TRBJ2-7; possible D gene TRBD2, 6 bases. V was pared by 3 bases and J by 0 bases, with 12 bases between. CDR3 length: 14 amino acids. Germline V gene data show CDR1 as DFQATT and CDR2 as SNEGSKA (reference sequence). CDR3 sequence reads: CSASRSGSSYEQYF. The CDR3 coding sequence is TGCAGTGCTAGTCGTAGCGGAAGCTCCTACGAGCAGTACTTC.

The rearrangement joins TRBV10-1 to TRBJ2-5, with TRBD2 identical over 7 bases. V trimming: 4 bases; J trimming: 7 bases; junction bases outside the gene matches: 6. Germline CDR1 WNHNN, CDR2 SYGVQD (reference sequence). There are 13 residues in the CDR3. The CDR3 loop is CASSAGGTGTQYF. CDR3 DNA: TGCGCCAGCAGTGCGGGGGGAACAGGGACCCAGTACTTC.

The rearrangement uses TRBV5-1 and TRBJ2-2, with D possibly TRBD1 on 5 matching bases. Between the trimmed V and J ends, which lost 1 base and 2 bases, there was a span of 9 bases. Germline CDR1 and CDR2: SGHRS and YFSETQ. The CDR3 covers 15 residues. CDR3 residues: CASSLLQDNTGELFF. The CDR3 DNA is TGCGCCAGCAGCTTGTTACAGGATAACACCGGGGAGCTGTTTTTT.

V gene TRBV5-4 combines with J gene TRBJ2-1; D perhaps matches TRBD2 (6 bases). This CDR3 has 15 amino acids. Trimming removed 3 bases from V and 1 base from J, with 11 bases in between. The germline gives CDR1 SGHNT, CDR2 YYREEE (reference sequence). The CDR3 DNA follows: TGTGCCAGCAGCTACGGGAGTGGGTCCTACAATGAGCAGTTCTTC. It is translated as CASSYGSGSYNEQFF.

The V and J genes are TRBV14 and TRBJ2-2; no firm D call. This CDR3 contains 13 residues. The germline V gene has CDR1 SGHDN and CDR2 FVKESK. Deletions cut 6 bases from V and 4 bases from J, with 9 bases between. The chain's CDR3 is CASSARVTGELFF. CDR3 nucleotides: TGTGCCAGCAGTGCCCGGGTCACCGGGGAGCTGTTTTTT.

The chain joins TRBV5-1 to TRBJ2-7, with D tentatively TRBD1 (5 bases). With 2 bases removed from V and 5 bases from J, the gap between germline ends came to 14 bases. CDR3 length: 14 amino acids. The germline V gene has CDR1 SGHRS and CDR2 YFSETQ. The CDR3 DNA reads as TGCGCCAGCAGCTTCCAGCAGAAAGGGGACGAGCAGTACTTC. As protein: CASSFQQKGDEQYF. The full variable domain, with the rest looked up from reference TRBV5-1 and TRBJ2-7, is KAGVTQTPRYLIKTRGQQVTLSCSPISGHRSVSWYQQTPGQGLQFLFEYFSETQRNKGNFPGRFSGRQFSNSRSEMNVSTLELGDSALYLCASSFQQKGDEQYFGPGTRLTVT.

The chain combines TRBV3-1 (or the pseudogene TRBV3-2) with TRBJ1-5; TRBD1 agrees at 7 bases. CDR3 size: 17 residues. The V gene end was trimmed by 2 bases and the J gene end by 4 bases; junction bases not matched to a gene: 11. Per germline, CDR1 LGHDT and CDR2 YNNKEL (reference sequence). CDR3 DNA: TGTGCCAGCAGCCAAAACCTTTCCAGGGGGGCGAATCAGCCCCAGCATTTT. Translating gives CASSQNLSRGANQPQHF.

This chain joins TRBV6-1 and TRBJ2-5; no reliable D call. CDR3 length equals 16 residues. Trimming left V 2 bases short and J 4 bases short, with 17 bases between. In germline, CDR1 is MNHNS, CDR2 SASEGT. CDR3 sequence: CASSEKPGWASETQYF. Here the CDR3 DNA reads TGTGCCAGCAGTGAAAAGCCCGGTTGGGCCTCAGAGACCCAGTACTTC.